A single sample is the source of the 19 T cell receptor beta chains below, sequenced in a study of T cell clonality in common variable immunodeficiency. Generated by immunoSEQ multiplex PCR, the TCRdb table keeps only in-frame clones and is missing some. This sample carries about 52,000 clones, none of them present only once. What was sequenced was peripheral blood mononuclear cells. Receptor source: a person aged 18 to 70 in good health.

This clone occurred many times. From the germline J gene comes the end of the CDR3, since the read stops 3 residues before it. This chain connects TRBV7-2 to TRBJ1-1; 7 bases agree with TRBD1. This CDR3 comprises 12 residues. Germline V gives CDR1 SGHTA, CDR2 FQGNSA. The CDR3 sequence is CASSLNRGGAFF. CDR3 DNA (partial): TGTGCCAGCAGCCTCAACAGGGGTGGT.

Regarding this clone: The read ends 3 residues before the CDR3 terminus; that terminus is restored from the germline J gene. The J gene is TRBJ2-7, the V gene TRBV20-1, with TRBD2 identical over 10 bases. V shed 6 bases, J shed 4 bases, and the junction held 9 bases outside the gene matches. Per the germline V gene, CDR1 is DFQATT and CDR2 is SNEGSKA (reference sequence). The length of the CDR3 is 14 residues. Here the CDR3 reads CSALKREGRYEQYF. The covered CDR3 bases are TGCAGTGCGCTAAAGCGGGAGGGCCGGTACGAG.

In its sample, this clone was seen many times. The sequenced CDR3 bases are TGTGCCAGTAGTATAGACGCGGGGGGGCCCTCAGGCGGAGAGACC. Its translation: CASSIDAGGPSGGET. The complete CDR3 protein is CASSIDAGGPSGGETQYF. V is TRBV19 and J is TRBJ2-5; the match to TRBD2 covers 9 bases. The observed sequence ends 3 residues before the CDR3 terminus, with the missing tail filled in from the germline J gene. The junction had 12 bases not matched to a gene; V was cut back by 0 bases and J by 4 bases. CDR3 length: 18 amino acids. CDR1 and CDR2 from the germline V gene are LNHDA and SQIVND (reference sequence).

This clone was found a few times. The observed sequence ends 3 residues before the CDR3 terminus, with the missing tail filled in from the germline J gene. The chain uses TRBV11-2 and TRBJ2-5, with D possibly being TRBD1 (6 bases). This CDR3 contains 14 residues. V was clipped by 5 bases and J by 5 bases, with 15 bases between them. Germline lookup yields CDR1 SGHAT and CDR2 FQNNGV. The chain's CDR3 is CASSVRGGRETQYF. The CDR3 DNA, read in part, is TGTGCCAGCAGCGTACGAGGGGGTCGGGAGACC.

The sample holds many counts of this clone. The sequence runs out 3 residues before the end of the CDR3; the remainder is reconstructed from the germline J gene. V usage is TRBV11-2 and J usage is TRBJ1-4; 7 nucleotides line up with TRBD1. The trim removed 5 bases at V and 7 bases at J, leaving 10 bases unmatched. In germline, CDR1 is SGHAT, CDR2 FQNNGV. The CDR3 covers 15 residues. Here the CDR3 reads CASSIDGQEGEKLFF. The CDR3 DNA, read in part, is TGTGCCAGCAGCATTGACGGACAGGAGGGTGAAAAA.

In this sample, this clone turned up a few times. The sequenced part of the CDR3 DNA is TGTGCCAGCACACTCATGATAGATACG. This gives the protein CASTLMIDT. The complete CDR3 sequence is CASTLMIDTQYF. The chain recombines TRBV7-8 with TRBJ2-3, with D hard to call. The read is 3 residues too short to cover the CDR3 end, so that end is filled in from the germline J gene. The V end was cut by 7 bases, the J end by 5 bases, with 10 bases between. In germline, CDR1 is SGHVS, CDR2 FQNEAQ. This CDR3 is 12 amino acids long.

This clone was found many times. With the read ending 3 residues before the CDR3 end, the germline J gene is used to fill in that end. The rearrangement links TRBV7-8 to TRBJ1-2; D may be TRBD1 (6 bases). The germline V gene has CDR1 SGHVS and CDR2 FQNEAQ. V was cut by 7 bases and J by 7 bases, with 16 bases left in between. This CDR3 region has 13 residues. The CDR3 reads CASTMGAWGGYTF. CDR3 bases read: TGTGCCAGCACCATGGGGGCCTGGGGTGGC. The full variable domain, rest sourced from reference TRBV7-8 and TRBJ1-2, is GAGVSQSPRYKVAKRGQDVALRCDPISGHVSLFWYQQALGQGPEFLTYFQNEAQLDKSGLPSDRFFAERPEGSVSTLKIQRTQQEDSAVYLCASTMGAWGGYTFGSGTRLTVV.

Ten or more counts support this clone. The CDR3 is cut off 3 residues early in the read; its end comes from the germline J gene. The rearrangement links TRBV19 to TRBJ1-2; the D gene is possibly TRBD1 (6 bases). The CDR3 runs to 16 residues. The V gene's germline CDR1 is LNHDA and CDR2 SQIVND (reference sequence). V was trimmed by 1 base and J by 3 bases, leaving 15 bases between them. Incomplete CDR3 DNA: TGTGCCAGTAGTATAGTCCCAGGGGAGAGAGACTATGGC. Translating it yields CASSIVPGERDYG. The full CDR3 protein is CASSIVPGERDYGYTF. Filled out from reference TRBV19 and TRBJ1-2, the complete variable domain reads DGGITQSPKYLFRKEGQNVTLSCEQNLNHDAMYWYRQDPGQGLRLIYYSQIVNDFQKGDIAEGYSVSREKKESFPLTVTSAQKNPTAFYLCASSIVPGERDYGYTFGSGTRLTVV.

This clone was counted at least ten times. The read is 3 residues too short to cover the CDR3 end, so that end is filled in from the germline J gene. The genes are TRBV6-2 or TRBV6-3 and TRBJ2-5; D unclear. Germline V gives CDR1 MNHEY, CDR2 SVGEGT. Trimming pared 3 bases from V and 2 bases from J, leaving 4 bases between. The CDR3 length is 12 residues. The CDR3 sequence is CASSYTQETQYF. The CDR3 DNA, read in part, is TGTGCCAGCAGTTATACTCAAGAGACC.

This clone was recorded many times. Coverage ceases 3 residues before the CDR3 finishes, and the germline J gene fills in the end. This chain uses TRBV7-6 with TRBJ2-6, with no clear D. Per the germline V gene, CDR1 is SGHVS and CDR2 is FNYEAQ. The CDR3 length is 15 residues. Trimming removed 5 bases from V and 3 bases from J, with 11 bases in between. The CDR3 sequence is CASSLRVNGANVLTF. The part of the CDR3 DNA that was read is TGTGCCAGCAGCCTTAGGGTAAATGGGGCCAACGTC.

This clone was recorded many times. The read ends 3 residues early relative to the CDR3; the germline J gene fills the gap. V is TRBV30 and J is TRBJ2-2, with 13 bases matching TRBD2. This CDR3 is built from 17 residues. The V gene's germline CDR1 is GTSNPN and CDR2 SVGIG (reference sequence). Trimming took 0 bases from V and 4 from J; bases not matched to a gene: 5. The CDR3 spells CAWSVLAGGSRTGELFF. CDR3 bases read: TGTGCCTGGAGTGTACTAGCGGGAGGGTCGCGCACCGGGGAG.

This clone was observed at least ten times. The read ends 3 residues shy of where the CDR3 ends; the end is completed using the germline J gene. This chain links TRBV20-1 with TRBJ2-5; 8 bases fit TRBD1. This CDR3 has 14 amino acids. Per the germline V gene, CDR1 is DFQATT and CDR2 is SNEGSKA (reference sequence). V lost 2 bases to trimming and J lost 4 bases; unmatched junction nucleotides: 6. The sequenced CDR3 bases are TGCAGTGCTAGACTGGCCGGGACAGGAGAGACC. This sequence encodes CSARLAGTGET. The full CDR3 is CSARLAGTGETQYF.

This clone was picked up many times. The DNA ends 3 residues before the CDR3 does, and the rest of the CDR3 is filled in from the germline J gene. The V gene is TRBV7-2, the J gene TRBJ2-7; no reliable D call. CDR3 length equals 12 residues. Trimming took off 5 bases at V and 5 bases at J, with 10 bases between the two ends. Looked up from germline, CDR1 is SGHTA and CDR2 is FQGNSA. CDR3 residues: CASSPVRHEQYF. CDR3 bases read: TGTGCCAGCAGCCCAGTCCGCCACGAG.

In regard to this clone: The read ends 3 residues before the CDR3 terminus; that terminus is restored from the germline J gene. This chain connects TRBV19 to TRBJ1-2, with D uncertain. Per the germline V gene, CDR1 is LNHDA and CDR2 is SQIVND (reference sequence). This CDR3 has 14 residues. The CDR3 loop is CASSIGSDYYDYTF. CDR3 DNA, as far as it was read: TGTGCCAGTAGTATAGGGTCGGACTACTACGAC.

This clone came up many times. The sequenced fragment ends 3 residues before the CDR3 boundary, so the rest is inferred from the germline J gene. V gene TRBV20-1 combines with J gene TRBJ2-7; D unclear. The CDR3 runs to 15 residues. Trimming stripped 5 bases from V and 1 base from J, with 18 bases between. The V gene's germline CDR1 is DFQATT and CDR2 SNEGSKA (reference sequence). The chain's CDR3 is CSAQSAAEVSYEQYF. Partial CDR3 DNA: TGCAGTGCTCAGAGTGCGGCAGAAGTATCCTACGAG.

In its sample, this clone was seen many times. The DNA ends 3 residues before the CDR3 does, and the rest of the CDR3 is filled in from the germline J gene. The chain has TRBV5-4 and TRBJ2-5; 7 nucleotides line up with TRBD2. V shed 2 bases and J 5 bases; nucleotides not matched to a gene: 9. The CDR3 loop spans 15 amino acids. Germline CDR1 SGHNT, CDR2 YYREEE (reference sequence). The DNA read from the CDR3 is TGTGCCAGCAGCTTAAGGATTGCGGGAGTGGAGACC. Residues: CASSLRIAGVET. The full CDR3 protein reads CASSLRIAGVETQYF. Based on the CDR3 plus reference TRBV5-4 and TRBJ2-5, the full variable domain is ETGVTQSPTHLIKTRGQQVTLRCSSQSGHNTVSWYQQALGQGPQFIFQYYREEENGRGNFPPRFSGLQFPNYSSELNVNALELDDSALYLCASSLRIAGVETQYFGPGTRLLVL.

This clone was counted many times. The CDR3 end lies 3 residues beyond the end of the read and is filled in from the germline J gene. The V call is TRBV7-9, the J call TRBJ2-7; D is unclear. Trimming left V 1 base short and J 2 bases short, with 6 bases between. Per germline, CDR1 SEHNR and CDR2 FQNEAQ (reference sequence). The CDR3 has 13 amino acids. This CDR3 reads CASSLDRTYEQYF. The covered CDR3 bases are TGTGCCAGCAGCTTAGACAGAACCTACGAG.

This clone was found many times. CDR3 DNA, as far as it was read: TGTGCCAGCCGTATAGCGGGTGGGGCCAACGTC. Amino acid sequence: CASRIAGGANV. The CDR3 reads in full as CASRIAGGANVLTF. J is TRBJ2-6 and V is TRBV5-4, with 7 positions matching TRBD2. With the read ending 3 residues before the CDR3 end, the germline J gene is used to fill in that end. The germline gives CDR1 SGHNT, CDR2 YYREEE (reference sequence). V shed 7 bases and J 3 bases; nucleotides not matched to a gene: 4. The CDR3 covers 14 residues.

This clone has more than one count but fewer than ten. A read error may explain this, as a much larger clone is one base away. The read ends 3 residues shy of where the CDR3 ends; the end is completed using the germline J gene. The V call is TRBV11-2, the J call TRBJ2-3; TRBD1 or TRBD2 may be the D gene (5 bases each). CDR1 SGHAT and CDR2 FQNNGV come from the germline V gene. This CDR3 has 13 amino acids. The DNA read from the CDR3 is TGTGCCAGCAGCTCCGGACAAAGAGGGACG. This encodes CASSSGQRGT. The entire CDR3 protein reads CASSSGQRGTQYF.